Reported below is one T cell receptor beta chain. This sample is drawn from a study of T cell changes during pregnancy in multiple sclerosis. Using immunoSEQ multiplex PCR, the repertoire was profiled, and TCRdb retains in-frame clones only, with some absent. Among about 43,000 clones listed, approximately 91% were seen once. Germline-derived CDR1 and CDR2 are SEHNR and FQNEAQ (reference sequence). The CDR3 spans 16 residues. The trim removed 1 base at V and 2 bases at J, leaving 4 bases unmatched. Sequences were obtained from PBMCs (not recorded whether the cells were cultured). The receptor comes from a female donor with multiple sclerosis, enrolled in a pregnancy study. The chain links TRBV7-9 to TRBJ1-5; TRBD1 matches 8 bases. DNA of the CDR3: TGTGCCAGCAGCTTAGGAAAACAGGGGGGCAATCAGCCCCAGCATTTT. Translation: CASSLGKQGGNQPQHF. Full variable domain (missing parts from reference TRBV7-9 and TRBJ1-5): DTGVSQNPRHKITKRGQNVTFRCDPISEHNRLYWYRQTLGQGPEFLTYFQNEAQLEKSRLLSDRFSAERPKGSFSTLEIQRTEQGDSAMYLCASSLGKQGGNQPQHFGDGTRLSIL.